This TCR beta chain was documented in a study of T-cell memory formation after mild COVID-19. Study context: The two donors had largely donor-specific TCR clusters. Whole-study results and caveats: Among clones peaking at day 37 in the second wave, SARS-CoV-2 specificity remained unconfirmed. Prior to infection, memory already included some responding clones, suggesting cross-reactive memory joined.

For this clonotype: The antigen is not known.

Constant-segment primers served in 5'RACE that generated TCR alpha and TCR beta cDNA libraries bearing sample barcodes and UMIs. A single record per CDR3 protein comes from TCRdb applying MiXCR to the 5' RACE reads. The sample includes roughly 100,000 distinct CDR3 sequences, 13% of them seen just once. The CDR3 is 13 amino acids. Trimming removed 6 bases at V and 4 bases at J, with 12 bases between. Sequenced input: PBMCs or a T cell subset sorted from them (not recorded which). The source is an adult woman who had mild COVID-19 (a few samples of this study predate the infection). Cell type and time point are not known. The rearrangement uses TRBV12-3 or TRBV12-4 and TRBJ2-5, with no clear D. CDR3 loop: CASSSSNVETQYF. In nucleotides, the CDR3 is TGTGCCAGCAGCAGCTCCAACGTAGAGACCCAGTACTTC.